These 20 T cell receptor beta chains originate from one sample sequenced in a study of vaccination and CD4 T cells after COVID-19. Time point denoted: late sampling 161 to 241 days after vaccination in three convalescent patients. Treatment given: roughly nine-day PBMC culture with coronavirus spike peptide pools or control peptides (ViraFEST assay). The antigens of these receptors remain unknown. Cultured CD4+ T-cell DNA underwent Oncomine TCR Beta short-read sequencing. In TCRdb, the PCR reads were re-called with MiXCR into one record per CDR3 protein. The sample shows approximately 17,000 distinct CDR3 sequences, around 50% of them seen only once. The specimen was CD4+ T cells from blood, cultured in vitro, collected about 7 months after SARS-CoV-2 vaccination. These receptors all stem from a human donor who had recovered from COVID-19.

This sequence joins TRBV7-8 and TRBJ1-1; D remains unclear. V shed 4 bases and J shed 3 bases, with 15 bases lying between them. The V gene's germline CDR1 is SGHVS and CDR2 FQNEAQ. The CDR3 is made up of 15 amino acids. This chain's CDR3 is CASSSPGGGHTEAFF. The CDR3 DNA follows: TGTGCCAGCAGCTCCCCTGGAGGAGGGCACACTGAAGCTTTCTTT.

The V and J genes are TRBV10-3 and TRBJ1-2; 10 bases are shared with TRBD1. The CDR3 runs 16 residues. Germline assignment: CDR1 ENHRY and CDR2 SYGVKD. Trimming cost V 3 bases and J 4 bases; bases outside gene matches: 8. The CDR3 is CAISEGGTGDLYGYTF. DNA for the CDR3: TGTGCCATCAGTGAAGGGGGGACAGGGGACCTCTATGGCTACACCTTC.

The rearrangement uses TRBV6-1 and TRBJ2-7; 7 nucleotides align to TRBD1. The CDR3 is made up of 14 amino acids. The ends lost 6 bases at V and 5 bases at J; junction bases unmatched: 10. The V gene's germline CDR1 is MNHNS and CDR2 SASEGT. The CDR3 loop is CASSRRTGPHEQYF. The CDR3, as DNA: TGTGCCAGCAGCCGACGGACAGGACCCCACGAGCAGTACTTC.

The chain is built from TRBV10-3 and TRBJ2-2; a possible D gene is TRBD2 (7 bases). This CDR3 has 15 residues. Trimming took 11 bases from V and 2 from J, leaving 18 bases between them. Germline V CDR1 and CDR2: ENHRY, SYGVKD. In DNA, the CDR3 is TGTGCCTCGAGGGGGGGGCTCGAAAACACCGGGGAGCTGTTTTTT. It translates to CASRGGLENTGELFF.

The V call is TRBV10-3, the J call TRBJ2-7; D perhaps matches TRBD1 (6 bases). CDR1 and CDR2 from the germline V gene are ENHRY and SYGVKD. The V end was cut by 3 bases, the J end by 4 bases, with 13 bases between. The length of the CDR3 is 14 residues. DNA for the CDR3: TGTGCCATCAGTGATGGGGGCAACCATTACGAGCAGTACTTC. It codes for CAISDGGNHYEQYF.

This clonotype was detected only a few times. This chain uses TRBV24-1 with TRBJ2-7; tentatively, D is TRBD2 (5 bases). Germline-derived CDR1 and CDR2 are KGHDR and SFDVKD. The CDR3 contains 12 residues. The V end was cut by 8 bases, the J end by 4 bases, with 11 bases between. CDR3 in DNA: TGTGCCACCACTCTTCGGGGATACGAGCAGTACTTC. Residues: CATTLRGYEQYF.

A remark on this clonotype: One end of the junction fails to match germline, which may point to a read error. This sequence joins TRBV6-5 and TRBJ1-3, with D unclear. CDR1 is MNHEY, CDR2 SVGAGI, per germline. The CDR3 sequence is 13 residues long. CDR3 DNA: TGTGCCAGCAGTTACAGGGTTGGAGACACCATATATTTT. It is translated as CASSYRVGDTIYF.

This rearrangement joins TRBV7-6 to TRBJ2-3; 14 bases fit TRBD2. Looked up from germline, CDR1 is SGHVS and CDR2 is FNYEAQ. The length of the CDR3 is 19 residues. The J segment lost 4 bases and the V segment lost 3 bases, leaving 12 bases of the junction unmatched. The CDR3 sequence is CASSFPGLAGGRHPDTQYF. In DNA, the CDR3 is TGTGCCAGCAGCTTCCCCGGACTAGCGGGAGGAAGGCATCCAGATACGCAGTATTTT.

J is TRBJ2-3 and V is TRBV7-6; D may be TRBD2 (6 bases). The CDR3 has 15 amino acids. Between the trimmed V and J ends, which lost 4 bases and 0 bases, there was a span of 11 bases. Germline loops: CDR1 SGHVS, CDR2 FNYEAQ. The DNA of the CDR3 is TGTGCCAGCAGCTCCCTCGGGACTAGCACAGATACGCAGTATTTT. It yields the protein CASSSLGTSTDTQYF. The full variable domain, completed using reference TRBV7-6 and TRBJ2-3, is GAGVSQSPRYKVTKRGQDVALRCDPISGHVSLYWYRQALGQGPEFLTYFNYEAQQDKSGLPNDRFSAERPEGSISTLTIQRTEQRDSAMYRCASSSLGTSTDTQYFGPGTRLTVL.

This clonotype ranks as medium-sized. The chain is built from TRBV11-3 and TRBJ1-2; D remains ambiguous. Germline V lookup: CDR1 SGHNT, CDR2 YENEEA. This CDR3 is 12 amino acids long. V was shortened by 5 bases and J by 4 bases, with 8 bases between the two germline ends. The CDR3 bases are TGTGCCAGCAGCCTCTCGGTCTATGGCTACACCTTC. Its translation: CASSLSVYGYTF.

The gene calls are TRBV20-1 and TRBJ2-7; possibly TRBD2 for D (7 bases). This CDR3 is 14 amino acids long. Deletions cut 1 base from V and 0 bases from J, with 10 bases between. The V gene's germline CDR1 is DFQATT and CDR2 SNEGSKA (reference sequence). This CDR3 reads CSARAGGSSYEQYF. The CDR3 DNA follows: TGCAGTGCTAGAGCGGGGGGCAGCTCCTACGAGCAGTACTTC.

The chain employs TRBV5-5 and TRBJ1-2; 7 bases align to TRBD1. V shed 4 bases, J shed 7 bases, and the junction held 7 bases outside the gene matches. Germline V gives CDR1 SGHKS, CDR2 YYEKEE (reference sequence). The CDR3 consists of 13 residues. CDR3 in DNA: TGTGCCAGCAGCAGTGAGGGGGCTGGTGGCTACACCTTC. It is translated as CASSSEGAGGYTF. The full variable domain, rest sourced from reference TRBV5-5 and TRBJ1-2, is DAGVTQSPTHLIKTRGQQVTLRCSPISGHKSVSWYQQVLGQGPQFIFQYYEKEERGRGNFPDRFSARQFPNYSSELNVNALLLGDSALYLCASSSEGAGGYTFGSGTRLTVV.

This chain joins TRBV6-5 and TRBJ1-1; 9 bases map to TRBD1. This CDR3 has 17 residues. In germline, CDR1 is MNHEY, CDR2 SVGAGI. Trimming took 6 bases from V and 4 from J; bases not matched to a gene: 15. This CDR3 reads CASSYLKPGQGGTEAFF. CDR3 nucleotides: TGTGCCAGCAGCTACCTGAAACCGGGACAGGGTGGCACTGAAGCTTTCTTT.

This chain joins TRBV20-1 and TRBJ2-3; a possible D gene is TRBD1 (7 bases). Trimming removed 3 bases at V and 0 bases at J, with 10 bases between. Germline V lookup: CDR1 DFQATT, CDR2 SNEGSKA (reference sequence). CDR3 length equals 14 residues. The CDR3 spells CSASRGASTDTQYF. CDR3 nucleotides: TGCAGTGCTAGCAGGGGGGCTAGCACAGATACGCAGTATTTT.

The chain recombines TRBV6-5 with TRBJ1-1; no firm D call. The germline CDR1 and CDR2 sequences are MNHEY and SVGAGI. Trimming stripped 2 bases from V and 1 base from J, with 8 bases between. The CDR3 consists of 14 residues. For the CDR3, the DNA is TGTGCCAGCAGTTACCTACAGTCGAACACTGAAGCTTTCTTT. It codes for CASSYLQSNTEAFF.

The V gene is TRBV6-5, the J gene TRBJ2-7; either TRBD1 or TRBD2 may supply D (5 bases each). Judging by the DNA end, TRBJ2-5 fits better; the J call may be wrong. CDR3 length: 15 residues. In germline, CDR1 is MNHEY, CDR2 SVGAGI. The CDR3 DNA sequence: TGTGCCAGCAGTTACAGGGGAGTCGACAAAGAGACCCAGTACTTC. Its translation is CASSYRGVDKETQYF.

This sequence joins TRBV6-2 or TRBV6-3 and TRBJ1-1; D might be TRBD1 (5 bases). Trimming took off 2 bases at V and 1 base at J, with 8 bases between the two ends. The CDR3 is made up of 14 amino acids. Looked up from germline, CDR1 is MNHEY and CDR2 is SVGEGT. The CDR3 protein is CASSYRGTNTEAFF. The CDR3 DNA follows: TGTGCCAGCAGTTACAGGGGTACGAACACTGAAGCTTTCTTT.

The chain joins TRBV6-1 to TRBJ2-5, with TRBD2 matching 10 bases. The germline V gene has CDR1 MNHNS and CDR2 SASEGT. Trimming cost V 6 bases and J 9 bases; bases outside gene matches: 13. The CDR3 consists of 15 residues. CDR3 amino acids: CASSPSGGTSFSQYF. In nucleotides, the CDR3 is TGTGCCAGCAGCCCTAGCGGGGGCACAAGTTTTTCCCAGTACTTC.

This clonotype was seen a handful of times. Here the CDR3 reads CASSRQGPYYGYTF. For the CDR3, the DNA is TGTGCCAGCAGCCGACAGGGGCCGTACTATGGCTACACCTTC. The gene calls are TRBV6-1 and TRBJ1-2, with 8 positions matching TRBD1. The CDR3 has 14 residues. The V and J ends lost 6 bases and 3 bases, in that order; junction bases with no gene match: 6. CDR1 is MNHNS and CDR2 is SASEGT in the germline V gene.

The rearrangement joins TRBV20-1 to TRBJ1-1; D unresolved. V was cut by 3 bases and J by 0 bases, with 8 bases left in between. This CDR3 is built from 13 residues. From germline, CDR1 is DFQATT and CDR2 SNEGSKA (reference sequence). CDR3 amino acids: CSARPTMNTEAFF. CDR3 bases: TGCAGTGCTAGGCCCACTATGAACACTGAAGCTTTCTTT.